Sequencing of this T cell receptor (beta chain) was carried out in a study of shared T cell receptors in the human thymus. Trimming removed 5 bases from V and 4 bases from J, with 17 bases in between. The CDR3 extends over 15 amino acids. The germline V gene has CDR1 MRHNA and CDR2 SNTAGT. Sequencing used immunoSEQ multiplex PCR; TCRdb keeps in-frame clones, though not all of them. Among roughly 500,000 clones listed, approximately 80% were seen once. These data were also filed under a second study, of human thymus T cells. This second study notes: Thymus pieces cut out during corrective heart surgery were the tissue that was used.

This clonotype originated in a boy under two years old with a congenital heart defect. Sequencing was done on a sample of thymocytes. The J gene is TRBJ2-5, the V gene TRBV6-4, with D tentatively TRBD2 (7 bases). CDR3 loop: CASSPHGRGAETQYF. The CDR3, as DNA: TGTGCCAGCAGTCCCCACGGACGGGGGGCAGAGACCCAGTACTTC.